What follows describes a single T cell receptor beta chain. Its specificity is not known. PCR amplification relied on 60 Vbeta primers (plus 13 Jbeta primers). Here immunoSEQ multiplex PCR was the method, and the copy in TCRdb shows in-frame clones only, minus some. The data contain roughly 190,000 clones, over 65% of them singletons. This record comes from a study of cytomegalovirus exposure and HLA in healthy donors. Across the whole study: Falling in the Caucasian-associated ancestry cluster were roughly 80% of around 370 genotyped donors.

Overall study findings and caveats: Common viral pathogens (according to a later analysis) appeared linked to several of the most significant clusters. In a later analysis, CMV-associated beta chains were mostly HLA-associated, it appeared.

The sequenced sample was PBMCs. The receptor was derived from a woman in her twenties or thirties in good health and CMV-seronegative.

DNA of the CDR3: TGTGCCAGCAGCCAGAGCACTAGCGGGGGGTTTGAGACCCAGTACTTC. This translates into CASSQSTSGGFETQYF. The gene calls are TRBV4-2 and TRBJ2-5, with 12 bases matching TRBD2. Germline CDR1 LGHNA, CDR2 YNFKEQ. The CDR3 totals 16 residues. V was clipped by 3 bases and J by 5 bases; unmatched bases: 7.